Listed below are T cell receptor beta chains from one sample, sequenced in a study of cytomegalovirus exposure and HLA in healthy donors. Assay: immunoSEQ multiplex PCR; the TCRdb copy retains only in-frame clones and omits some. The sample has roughly 120,000 clones, more than 60% seen once. Sequenced material: PBMCs. The receptors shown here come from a woman aged 35 to 49 in good health and CMV-seronegative. CDR3s include the opening cysteine and the closing phenylalanine or tryptophan. A D gene is named only where the DNA matches it firmly. For some rows the clone size is stated as once, few or many, or as a class when expanded; others skip it.

TRBJ2-1,NA,NA,TRBV7-6,TGTGCCAGCAGCTTAGTTGCGGGCGACGGGAGCTCCTACAATGAGCAGTTCTTC,CASSLVAGDGSSYNEQFF
TRBJ2-1,NA,NA,TRBV11-3,TGTGCCAGCAGCTTAGTTAGCCGCGGGCCGTACAATGAGCAGTTCTTC,CASSLVSRGPYNEQFF
TRBJ2-7,TRBD2,NA,TRBV14,TGTGCCAGCAGCCAAGCCCTAGCGGGAGTATTAGAGCAGTACTTC,CASSQALAGVLEQYF
TRBJ1-1,NA,NA,TRBV2,TGTGCCAGCGCGACAGGATGGAACACTGAAGCTTTCTTT,CASATGWNTEAFF
TRBJ2-7,TRBD1,NA,TRBV7-8,TGTGCCAGCAGCTGGGCCGGGACAGGGGGCGACGAGCAGTACTTC,CASSWAGTGGDEQYF
TRBJ2-3,TRBD2,NA,TRBV6-6,TGTGCCAGCAACACCGTAGCGGGAGCTCCAGATACGCAGTATTTT,CASNTVAGAPDTQYF
TRBJ2-7,NA,NA,TRBV27,TGTGCCAGCAGTCGGGCTAGCGAGTCCTACGAGCAGTACTTC,CASSRASESYEQYF
TRBJ1-2,TRBD1,NA,TRBV6-4,TGTGCCAGCAGCCTGGAAGGGGGCGCGAACTATGGCTACACCTTC,CASSLEGGANYGYTF
TRBJ2-4,NA,NA,TRBV19,TGTGCCAGTAGTATTCTCCCCTTAGTCATAGAGGCCAAAAACATTCAGTACTTC,CASSILPLVIEAKNIQYF
TRBJ1-1,NA,few,TRBV4-1,TGCGCCAGCAGCGCCCCGACAGCGAACACTGAAGCTTTCTTT,CASSAPTANTEAFF
TRBJ1-1,NA,NA,TRBV19,TGTGCCAGTACCGCACGACAGGTAGAAGCTTTCTTT,CASTARQVEAFF
TRBJ1-6,TRBD1,few,TRBV11-2,TGTGCCAGCAGCTTTCAAGGGACAGGGGGCGTCTCGGACAATTCACCCCTCCACTTT,CASSFQGTGGVSDNSPLHF
TRBJ2-1,NA,NA,TRBV27,TGTGCCAGCAGTTTGGGAAGGGGCAATGAGCAGTTCTTC,CASSLGRGNEQFF
TRBJ2-2,TRBD2,NA,TRBV28,TGTGCCAGCGAACTAGCGGGAGGGGCCGGGGAGCTGTTTTTT,CASELAGGAGELFF
TRBJ2-3,NA,NA,TRBV7-7,TGTGCTAGCAGCTTATCAGGCAAAGATACGCAGTATTTT,CASSLSGKDTQYF
TRBJ2-1,TRBD1,NA,TRBV4-3,TGCGCCAGCAGCCAAGTCCTCGGCGGAGAGGGGGCCAATGAGCAGTTCTTC,CASSQVLGGEGANEQFF
TRBJ2-1,NA,NA,TRBV28,TGTGCCAGCAGTTTGGCCCACATAAATGAGCAGTTCTTC,CASSLAHINEQFF
TRBJ1-1,NA,few,TRBV28,TGTGCCAGCAGTCCGGCCGGGGGCACTGAAGCTTTCTTT,CASSPAGGTEAFF
TRBJ2-3,TRBD2,few,TRBV7-2,TGTGCCAGCAGCAAGGGCGGGGGGGCAGGGTTTGGTGCAGATACGCAGTATTTT,CASSKGGGAGFGADTQYF
TRBJ1-4,TRBD1,few,TRBV5-6,TGTGCCAGCAGCTCGGGACAGGGGGCTAATGAAAAACTGTTTTTT,CASSSGQGANEKLFF
TRBJ2-3,NA,once,TRBV4-1,TGCGCCAGCAGGGCACGTCAGGATCCTAGCACAGATACGCAGTATTTT,CASRARQDPSTDTQYF
TRBJ2-7,TRBD1,NA,TRBV11-2,TGTGCCAGCAGCTTAGGTATACAGGGGGGCGAGCAGTACTTC,CASSLGIQGGEQYF
TRBJ2-5,NA,NA,TRBV19,TGTGCCAGTAGTATACGACAGACGGCCCAAGAGACCCAGTACTTC,CASSIRQTAQETQYF
TRBJ1-4,TRBD1,NA,TRBV29-1,TGCAGCGTTAAACAGGGGAATAATGAAAAACTGTTTTTT,CSVKQGNNEKLFF
TRBJ2-7,TRBD1,NA,TRBV18,TGTGCCAGCTCATCCGGACAGGGGGCGTTTGAGCAGTACTTC,CASSSGQGAFEQYF
TRBJ2-5,TRBD2,NA,TRBV7-9,TGTTCCAGCAGCTTAGGGGCAGCGGGGTCCCAAGAGACCCAGTACTTC,CSSSLGAAGSQETQYF